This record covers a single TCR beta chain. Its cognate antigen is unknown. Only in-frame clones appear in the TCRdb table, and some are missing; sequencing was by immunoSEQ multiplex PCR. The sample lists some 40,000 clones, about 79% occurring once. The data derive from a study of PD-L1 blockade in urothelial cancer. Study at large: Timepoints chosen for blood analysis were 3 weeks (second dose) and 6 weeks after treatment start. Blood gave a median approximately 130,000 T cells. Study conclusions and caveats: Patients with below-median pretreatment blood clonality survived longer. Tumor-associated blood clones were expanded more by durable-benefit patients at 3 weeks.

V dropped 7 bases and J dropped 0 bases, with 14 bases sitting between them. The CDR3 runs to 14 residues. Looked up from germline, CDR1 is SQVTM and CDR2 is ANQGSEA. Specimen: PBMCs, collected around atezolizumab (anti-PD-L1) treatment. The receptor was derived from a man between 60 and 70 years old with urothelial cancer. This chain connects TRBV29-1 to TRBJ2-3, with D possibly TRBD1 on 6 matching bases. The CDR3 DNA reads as TGCAGCGAAAGGACAGAATCTAGCACAGATACGCAGTATTTT. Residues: CSERTESSTDTQYF.